The 14 T cell receptor beta chains given below trace back to one sample, sequenced in a study of blood T cells in healthy people across ages. A second PCR of about 6 to 12 cycles used a sample-barcoded 5' primer and a J-beta primer mix. A single record per CDR3 protein comes from TCRdb applying MiXCR to the 5' RACE reads. In the table there are hundreds of thousands of distinct CDR3 sequences, around 49% of which are singletons. The specimen sequenced was blood. The receptors shown here come from a woman in her fifties or sixties in good health.

This clonotype showed up just a few times. The CDR3 here is CSARDWSQVTYGYTF. CDR3 coding DNA: TGCAGTGCTAGAGATTGGTCGCAGGTTACTTATGGCTACACCTTC. V is TRBV20-1 and J is TRBJ1-2; D unresolved. CDR3 length: 15 residues. The germline V and J ends were trimmed by 0 bases and 5 bases, with 16 bases remaining between them. Germline V gene lookup returns CDR1 DFQATT and CDR2 SNEGSKA (reference sequence).

The V and J genes are TRBV20-1 and TRBJ2-5; D unresolved. V was shortened by 6 bases and J by 4 bases, with 15 bases between the two germline ends. Germline assignment: CDR1 DFQATT and CDR2 SNEGSKA (reference sequence). The CDR3 spans 13 residues. This CDR3 is CSAVSGNVETQYF. CDR3 bases: TGCAGTGCCGTGAGTGGGAACGTAGAGACCCAGTACTTC.

The rearrangement uses TRBV4-2 and TRBJ2-7; TRBD2 matches 10 bases. The CDR3 extends over 16 amino acids. Germline CDR1 is LGHNA and CDR2 is YNFKEQ. Losses at the gene ends were 1 base for V and 3 bases for J; bases not matched to a gene: 6. CDR3 DNA: TGTGCCAGCAGCCAAGTGTGGACTAGCGGAGGCTACGAGCAGTACTTC. Its protein is CASSQVWTSGGYEQYF.

V gene TRBV5-4 combines with J gene TRBJ1-2; 9 bases agree with TRBD1. The germline CDR1 and CDR2 sequences are SGHNT and YYREEE (reference sequence). This CDR3 region has 14 residues. Trimming cost V 4 bases and J 4 bases; bases outside gene matches: 5. The CDR3 bases are TGTGCCAGCAGCCCACAGGGGGCCTCCTATGGCTACACCTTC. Its translation is CASSPQGASYGYTF.

This clonotype showed up just a few times. CDR3 in DNA: TGTGCCACCAGTGATTTCGCCGGGAACCAGCAGTACTTC. This translates into CATSDFAGNQQYF. The genes are TRBV24-1 and TRBJ2-7, with D perhaps matching TRBD2 (5 bases). The CDR3 runs to 13 residues. V was shortened by 1 base and J by 8 bases, with 11 bases between the two germline ends. The germline V gene has CDR1 KGHDR and CDR2 SFDVKD.

This clonotype came up a few times. The rearrangement joins TRBV6-2 or TRBV6-3 to TRBJ2-4; TRBD1 matches at 9 bases. V lost 6 bases and J lost 2; bases outside the gene matches: 11. The V gene's germline CDR1 is MNHEY and CDR2 SVGEGT. The CDR3 consists of 17 residues. DNA of the CDR3: TGTGCCAGCAGAACCGGGACAGGGATGGGGACCAAAAACATTCAGTACTTC. It is translated as CASRTGTGMGTKNIQYF.

The chain employs TRBV18 and TRBJ2-2, with 10 bases identical to TRBD1. This CDR3 region has 16 residues. V gave up 5 bases and J gave up 5 bases; unmatched junction bases: 8. The germline V gene has CDR1 KGHSH and CDR2 LQKENI. The CDR3 bases are TGTGCCAGCTCATCGTCCGGGACAGGGGCTACCGGGGAGCTGTTTTTT. Amino acids: CASSSSGTGATGELFF.

The chain joins TRBV2 to TRBJ1-5; maybe TRBD1 (6 bases). Trimming took 6 bases from V and 6 from J, leaving 12 bases between them. The CDR3 length is 13 residues. The germline CDR1 and CDR2 sequences are SNHLY and FYNNEI. The CDR3, as DNA: TGTGCCAGCAGGGGGGTAGGGGGTCAGCCCCAGCATTTT. Its protein is CASRGVGGQPQHF.

The J gene is TRBJ1-2, the V gene TRBV28; tentatively, D is TRBD1 (5 bases). Germline lookup yields CDR1 MDHEN and CDR2 SYDVKM. The CDR3 spans 13 residues. V lost 6 bases and J lost 4, with 12 bases in between. The chain's CDR3 is CASSQRTSYGYTF. The CDR3 DNA sequence: TGTGCCAGCAGCCAGCGGACAAGCTATGGCTACACCTTC.

Concerning this clonotype: The germline gene is not matched at one end of the junction; a read error may be the cause. The chain has TRBV7-2 and TRBJ2-1, with a tentative D call TRBD1 (6 bases). Germline loops: CDR1 SGHTA, CDR2 FQGNSA. The CDR3 extends over 17 amino acids. Here the CDR3 DNA reads TGTGCCAGCAGCCCTATTAACAGGGAGTATTACTACAATGGGCAGTTCTTC. Its protein is CASSPINREYYYNGQFF.

The chain employs TRBV25-1 and TRBJ2-5; the D gene is possibly TRBD2 (6 bases). V lost 1 base to trimming and J lost 11 bases, with 26 bases between them. The germline V gene encodes CDR1 MGHDK and CDR2 SYGVNS. This CDR3 comprises 17 residues. This chain's CDR3 is CASSEFSAGYMSNEQYF. CDR3 coding DNA: TGTGCCAGCAGTGAATTCTCTGCGGGATACATGTCCAATGAGCAGTACTTC.

This clonotype was observed a handful of times. The V gene is TRBV28, the J gene TRBJ2-4; 14 bases line up with TRBD2. The last part of the DNA fits TRBJ2-7 better; the J call may be wrong. There are 17 residues in the CDR3. Germline loops: CDR1 MDHEN, CDR2 SYDVKM. Here the CDR3 DNA reads TGTGCCAGCAGTCGCCCCGGGACTAGCGGGAGAACGGACGAGCAGTACTTC. As protein: CASSRPGTSGRTDEQYF.

This chain joins TRBV10-3 and TRBJ2-3; TRBD1 matches at 9 bases. This CDR3 has 15 amino acids. Unmatched junction bases numbered 2, after V lost 3 bases and J lost 1 base. Looked up from germline, CDR1 is ENHRY and CDR2 is SYGVKD. CDR3 nucleotides: TGTGCCATCAGTGAAGGACAGGGGCGCACAGATACGCAGTATTTT. Translated, it gives CAISEGQGRTDTQYF.

This clonotype was recorded a few times. This sequence joins TRBV15 and TRBJ2-5; D ambiguous. The V end lost 0 bases, the J end lost 5 bases, and 7 bases lay between the germline ends. The length of the CDR3 is 13 residues. CDR1 and CDR2 (germline): LNHNV, YYDKDF (reference sequence). CDR3: CATSRDRRETQYF. CDR3 DNA sequence: TGTGCCACCAGCAGAGATAGGCGGGAGACCCAGTACTTC.